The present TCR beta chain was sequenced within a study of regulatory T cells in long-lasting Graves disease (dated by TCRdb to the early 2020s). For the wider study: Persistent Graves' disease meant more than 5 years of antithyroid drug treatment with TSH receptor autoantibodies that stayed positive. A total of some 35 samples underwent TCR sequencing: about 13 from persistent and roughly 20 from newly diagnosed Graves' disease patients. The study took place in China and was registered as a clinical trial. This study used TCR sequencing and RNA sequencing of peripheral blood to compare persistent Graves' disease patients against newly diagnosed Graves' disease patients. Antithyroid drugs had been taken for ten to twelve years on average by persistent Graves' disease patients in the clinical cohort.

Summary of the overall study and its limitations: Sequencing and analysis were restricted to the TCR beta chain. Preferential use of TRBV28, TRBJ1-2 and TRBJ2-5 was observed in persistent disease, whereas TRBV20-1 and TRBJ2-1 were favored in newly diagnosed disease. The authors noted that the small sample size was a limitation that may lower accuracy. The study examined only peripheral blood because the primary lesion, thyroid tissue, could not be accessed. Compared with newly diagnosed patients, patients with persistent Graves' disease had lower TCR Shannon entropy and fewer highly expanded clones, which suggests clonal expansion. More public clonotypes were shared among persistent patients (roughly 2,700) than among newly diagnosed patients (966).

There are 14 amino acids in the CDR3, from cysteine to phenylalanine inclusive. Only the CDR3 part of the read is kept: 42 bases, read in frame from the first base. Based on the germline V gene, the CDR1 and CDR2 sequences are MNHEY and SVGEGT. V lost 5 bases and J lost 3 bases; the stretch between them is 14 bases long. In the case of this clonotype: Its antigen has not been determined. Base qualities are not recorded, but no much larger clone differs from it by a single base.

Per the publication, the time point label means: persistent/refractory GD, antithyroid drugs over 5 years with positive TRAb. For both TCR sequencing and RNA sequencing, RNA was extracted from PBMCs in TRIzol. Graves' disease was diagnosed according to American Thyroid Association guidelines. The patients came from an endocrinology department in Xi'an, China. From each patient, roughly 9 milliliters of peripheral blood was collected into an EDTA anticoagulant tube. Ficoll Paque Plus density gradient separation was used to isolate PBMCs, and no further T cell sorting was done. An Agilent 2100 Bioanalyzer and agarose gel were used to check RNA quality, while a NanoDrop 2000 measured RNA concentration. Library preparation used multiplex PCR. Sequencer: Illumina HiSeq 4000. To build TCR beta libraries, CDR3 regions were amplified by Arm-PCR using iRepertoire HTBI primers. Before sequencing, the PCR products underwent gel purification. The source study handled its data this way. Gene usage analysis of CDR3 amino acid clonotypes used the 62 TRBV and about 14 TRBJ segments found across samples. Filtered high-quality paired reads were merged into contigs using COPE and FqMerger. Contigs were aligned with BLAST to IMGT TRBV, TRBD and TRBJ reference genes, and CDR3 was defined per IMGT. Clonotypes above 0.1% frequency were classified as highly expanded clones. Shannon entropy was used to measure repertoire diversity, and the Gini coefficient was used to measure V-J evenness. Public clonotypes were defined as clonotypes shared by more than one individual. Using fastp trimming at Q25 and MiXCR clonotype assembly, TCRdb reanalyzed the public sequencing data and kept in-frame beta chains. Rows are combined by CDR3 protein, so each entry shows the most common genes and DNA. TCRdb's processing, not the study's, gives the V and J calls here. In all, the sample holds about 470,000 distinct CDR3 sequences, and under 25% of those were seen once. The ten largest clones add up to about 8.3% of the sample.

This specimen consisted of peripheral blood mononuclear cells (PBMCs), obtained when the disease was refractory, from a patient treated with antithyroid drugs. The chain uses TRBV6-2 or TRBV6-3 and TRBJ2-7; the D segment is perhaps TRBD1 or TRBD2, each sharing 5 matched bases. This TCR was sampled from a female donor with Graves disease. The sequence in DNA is TGTGCCAGCAGTATCCAGGGTGCGGGCTACGAGCAGTACTTC. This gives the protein CASSIQGAGYEQYF.